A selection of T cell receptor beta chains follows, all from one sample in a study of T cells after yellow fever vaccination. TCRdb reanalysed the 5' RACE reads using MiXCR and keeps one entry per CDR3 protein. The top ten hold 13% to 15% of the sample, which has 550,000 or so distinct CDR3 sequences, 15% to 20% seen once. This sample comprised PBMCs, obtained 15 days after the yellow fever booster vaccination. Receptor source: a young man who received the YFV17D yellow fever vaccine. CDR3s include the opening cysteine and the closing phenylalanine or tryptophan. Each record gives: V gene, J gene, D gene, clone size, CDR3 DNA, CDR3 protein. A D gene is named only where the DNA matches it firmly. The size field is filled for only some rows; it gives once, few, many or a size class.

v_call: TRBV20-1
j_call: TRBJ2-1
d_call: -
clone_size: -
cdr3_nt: TGCAGTGCCACCCCTTGGAATGAGCAGTTCTTC
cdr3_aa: CSATPWNEQFF

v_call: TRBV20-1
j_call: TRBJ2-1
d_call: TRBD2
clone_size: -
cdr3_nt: TGCAGTGCTAAGCCACCACTAGCGGGAGCCTACAATGAGCAGTTCTTC
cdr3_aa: CSAKPPLAGAYNEQFF

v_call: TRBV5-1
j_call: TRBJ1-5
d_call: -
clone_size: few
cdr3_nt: TGCGCCAGCAGCACGTGGGGGGGTTCCAATCAGCCCCAGCATTTT
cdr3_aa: CASSTWGGSNQPQHF

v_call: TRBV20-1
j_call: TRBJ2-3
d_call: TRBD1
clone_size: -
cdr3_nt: TGCAGTGCTGCCCAAACAGGGGTCCATACAGATACGCAGTATTTT
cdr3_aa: CSAAQTGVHTDTQYF

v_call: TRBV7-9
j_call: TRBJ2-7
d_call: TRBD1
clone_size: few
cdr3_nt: TGTGCCAGCAGCGCTGACAGGGGCTTCGATGAGCAGTACTTC
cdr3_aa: CASSADRGFDEQYF

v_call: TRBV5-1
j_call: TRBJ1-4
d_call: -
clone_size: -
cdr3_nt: TGCGCCAGCAGCTTTACAGGAGCTTCAACTAATGAAAAACTGTTTTTT
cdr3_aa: CASSFTGASTNEKLFF

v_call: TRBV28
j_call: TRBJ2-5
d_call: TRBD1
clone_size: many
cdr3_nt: TGTGCCAGCAGTTTGGGTGACAGGGTTGGAGAGACCCAGTACTTC
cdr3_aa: CASSLGDRVGETQYF

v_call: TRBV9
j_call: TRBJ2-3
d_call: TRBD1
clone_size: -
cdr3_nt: TGTGCCAGCAGCCCAGGGACAGGCGTAACAGATACGCAGTATTTT
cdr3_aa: CASSPGTGVTDTQYF

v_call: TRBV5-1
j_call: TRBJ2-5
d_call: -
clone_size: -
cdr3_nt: TGCGCCAGCAGCTTGGCGGGGATGGGAGAGACCCAGTACTTC
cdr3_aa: CASSLAGMGETQYF

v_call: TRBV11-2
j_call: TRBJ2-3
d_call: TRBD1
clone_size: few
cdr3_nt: TGTGCCAGCAGCGATCGAAGGGGGCTGAGCACAGATACGCAGTATTTT
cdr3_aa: CASSDRRGLSTDTQYF

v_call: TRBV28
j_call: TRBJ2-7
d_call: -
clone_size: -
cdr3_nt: TGTGCCAGCACCCCCGGACAGAACTCCTACGAGCAGTACTTC
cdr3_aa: CASTPGQNSYEQYF

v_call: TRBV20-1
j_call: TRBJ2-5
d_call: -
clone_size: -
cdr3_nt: TGCAGTGCTAGACATATAAACAGGGAAGAGACCCAGTACTTC
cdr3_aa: CSARHINREETQYF

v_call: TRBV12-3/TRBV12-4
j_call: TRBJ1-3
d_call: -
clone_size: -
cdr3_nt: TGTGCCAGCAGTTTGTCAGGTGGAAACACCATATATTTT
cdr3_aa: CASSLSGGNTIYF

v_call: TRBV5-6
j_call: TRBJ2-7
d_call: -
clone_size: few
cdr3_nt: TGTGCCAGCAGCTTCACAGGGTGGGCCTTAACGACCTACGAGCAGTACTTC
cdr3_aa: CASSFTGWALTTYEQYF

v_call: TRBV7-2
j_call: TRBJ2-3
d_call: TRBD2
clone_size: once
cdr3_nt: TGTGCCAGCAGCCTGGTCCGGATAGCGGGAAAAGCGCAGTATTTT
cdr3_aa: CASSLVRIAGKAQYF

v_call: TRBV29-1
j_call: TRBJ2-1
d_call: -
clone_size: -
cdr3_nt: TGCAGCGTTGAAAGGCAGCCGAATGGGCTAAAGAGTGAGCAGTTCTTC
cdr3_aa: CSVERQPNGLKSEQFF

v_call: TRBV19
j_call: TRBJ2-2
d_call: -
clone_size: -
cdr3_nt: TGTGCCAGTAATCCGACGAACACCGGGGAGCTGTTTTTT
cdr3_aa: CASNPTNTGELFF

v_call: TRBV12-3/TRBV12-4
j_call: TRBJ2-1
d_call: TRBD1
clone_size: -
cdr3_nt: TGTGCCAGCAGGGGGTTGGGGGACAGGGGCTCCTACAATGAGCAGTTCTTC
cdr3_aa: CASRGLGDRGSYNEQFF

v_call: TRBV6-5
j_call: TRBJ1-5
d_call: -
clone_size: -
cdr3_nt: TGTGCCAGCAGTTATGAGGGGAGCAATCAGCCCCAGCATTTT
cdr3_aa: CASSYEGSNQPQHF

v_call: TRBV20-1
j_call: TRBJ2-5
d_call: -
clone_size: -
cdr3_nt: TGCAGTGCTAGCCGGACGACCCAAGAGACCCAGTACTTC
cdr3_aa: CSASRTTQETQYF

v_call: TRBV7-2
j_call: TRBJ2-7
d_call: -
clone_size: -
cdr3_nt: TGTGCCAGCAGCTTAGGGCCGGGGCTCTACGAGCAGTACTTC
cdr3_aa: CASSLGPGLYEQYF

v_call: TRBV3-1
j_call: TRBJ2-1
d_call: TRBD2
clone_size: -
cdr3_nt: TGTGCCAGCGCCCCAGTAGCGGGAGCGATTTGGAATGAGCAGTTCTTC
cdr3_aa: CASAPVAGAIWNEQFF

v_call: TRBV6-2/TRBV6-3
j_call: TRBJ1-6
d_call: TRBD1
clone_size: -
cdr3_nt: TGTGCCAGCAGGCCCACCGGGACAGGGGGCTCACCCCTCCACTTT
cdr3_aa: CASRPTGTGGSPLHF

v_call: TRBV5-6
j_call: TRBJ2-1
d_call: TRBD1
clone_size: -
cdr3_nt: TGTGCCAGCAGCGCGGCGGACAGGGACTCCTACAATGAGCAGTTCTTC
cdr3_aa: CASSAADRDSYNEQFF

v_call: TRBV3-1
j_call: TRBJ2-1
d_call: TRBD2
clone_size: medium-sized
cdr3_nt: TGTGCCAGCAGCCAAGAATCCGGACTAGAACGGAAACAGTTCTTC
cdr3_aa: CASSQESGLERKQFF

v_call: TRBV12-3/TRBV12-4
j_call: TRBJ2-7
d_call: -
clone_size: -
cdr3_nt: TGTGCCAGCAGTTGGTCGATCAGCGGGCTTGGGGAGCAGTACTTC
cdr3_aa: CASSWSISGLGEQYF

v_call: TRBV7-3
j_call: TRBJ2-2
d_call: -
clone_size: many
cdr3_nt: TGTGCCAGCAGCCGCCGGGGGTTTTCGGGGGTGGACACCGGGGAGCTGTTTTTT
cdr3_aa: CASSRRGFSGVDTGELFF